A selection of T cell receptor beta chains follows, all from one sample in a study of PD-1 blockade in classical Hodgkin lymphoma. TCRdb's table, derived via immunoSEQ multiplex PCR, lists solely in-frame clones and lacks some. The data hold fewer than 5,500 clones, with roughly 90% observed a single time. Input material: CD8+ T cells from blood. The receptors were gathered from a human donor with classical Hodgkin lymphoma. CDR3s include the opening cysteine and the closing phenylalanine or tryptophan. A D gene is named only where the DNA matches it firmly. Only part of the rows carry a size: once, few, many, or a class if the clone is expanded.

D	J	size	V	DNA	CDR3
NA	TRBJ2-5	NA	TRBV6-6	TGTGCCAGCAGAAACCAACAGACCCAGTACTTC	CASRNQQTQYF
TRBD1	TRBJ1-1	NA	TRBV7-9	TGTGCCAGCAGTCCCACAGGGGGCTCGAGCAACACTGAAGCTTTCTTT	CASSPTGGSSNTEAFF
NA	TRBJ2-2	NA	TRBV6-4	TGTGCCAGCAGTGACTCGATCAGGGGGGAGACCGGGGAGCTGTTTTTT	CASSDSIRGETGELFF
NA	TRBJ1-1	NA	TRBV9	TGTGCCAGCAGCGTAGGGCTGATACGAGAGGCTTTCTTT	CASSVGLIREAFF
TRBD1	TRBJ1-2	NA	TRBV2	TGTGCCAGGAAGGACAGGGGCCTTTTTGGCTACACCTTC	CARKDRGLFGYTF
NA	TRBJ2-1	NA	TRBV5-1	TGCGCCAGCAGCTCCAGGGGCACTTCAGCGGCCCCAAAAGTCTTCGGCAATGAGCAGTTCTTC	CASSSRGTSAAPKVFGNEQFF
NA	TRBJ2-3	once	TRBV11-2	TGTGCCAGCAGCTTTGGTAGCCGGGGGCCCGAAAGCACAGATACGCAGTATTTT	CASSFGSRGPESTDTQYF
TRBD2	TRBJ2-1	NA	TRBV5-1	TGCGCCAGCAGCTTAGGGGACTTGTTTAGCGGGAGGGCCTTATACAATGAGCAGTTCTTC	CASSLGDLFSGRALYNEQFF
NA	TRBJ2-7	NA	TRBV5-5	TGTGCCAGCAGCCTCGGCATCACCTACGAGCAGTACTTC	CASSLGITYEQYF
TRBD1	TRBJ1-3	NA	TRBV25-1	TGTGCCAGCAGTGAATCGGCAGGGGGCGGAAACACCATATATTTT	CASSESAGGGNTIYF
TRBD2	TRBJ2-3	NA	TRBV10-2	TGCGCCAGCAGTGAGTCTGGGCTCCTAGCGGGAGCAGATACGCAGTATTTT	CASSESGLLAGADTQYF
NA	TRBJ2-1	NA	TRBV19	TGTGCCAGTAGTATTAAGAGAGGGAGTCTGTACAATGAGCAGTTCTTC	CASSIKRGSLYNEQFF
NA	TRBJ1-2	NA	TRBV9	TGTGCCAGCAGCGCGGCGAATGGCTACACCTTC	CASSAANGYTF
TRBD2	TRBJ2-3	NA	TRBV11-2	TGTGCCAGCAGCTTAGATCCGGGACTAGCGGAAGATACGCAGTATTTT	CASSLDPGLAEDTQYF